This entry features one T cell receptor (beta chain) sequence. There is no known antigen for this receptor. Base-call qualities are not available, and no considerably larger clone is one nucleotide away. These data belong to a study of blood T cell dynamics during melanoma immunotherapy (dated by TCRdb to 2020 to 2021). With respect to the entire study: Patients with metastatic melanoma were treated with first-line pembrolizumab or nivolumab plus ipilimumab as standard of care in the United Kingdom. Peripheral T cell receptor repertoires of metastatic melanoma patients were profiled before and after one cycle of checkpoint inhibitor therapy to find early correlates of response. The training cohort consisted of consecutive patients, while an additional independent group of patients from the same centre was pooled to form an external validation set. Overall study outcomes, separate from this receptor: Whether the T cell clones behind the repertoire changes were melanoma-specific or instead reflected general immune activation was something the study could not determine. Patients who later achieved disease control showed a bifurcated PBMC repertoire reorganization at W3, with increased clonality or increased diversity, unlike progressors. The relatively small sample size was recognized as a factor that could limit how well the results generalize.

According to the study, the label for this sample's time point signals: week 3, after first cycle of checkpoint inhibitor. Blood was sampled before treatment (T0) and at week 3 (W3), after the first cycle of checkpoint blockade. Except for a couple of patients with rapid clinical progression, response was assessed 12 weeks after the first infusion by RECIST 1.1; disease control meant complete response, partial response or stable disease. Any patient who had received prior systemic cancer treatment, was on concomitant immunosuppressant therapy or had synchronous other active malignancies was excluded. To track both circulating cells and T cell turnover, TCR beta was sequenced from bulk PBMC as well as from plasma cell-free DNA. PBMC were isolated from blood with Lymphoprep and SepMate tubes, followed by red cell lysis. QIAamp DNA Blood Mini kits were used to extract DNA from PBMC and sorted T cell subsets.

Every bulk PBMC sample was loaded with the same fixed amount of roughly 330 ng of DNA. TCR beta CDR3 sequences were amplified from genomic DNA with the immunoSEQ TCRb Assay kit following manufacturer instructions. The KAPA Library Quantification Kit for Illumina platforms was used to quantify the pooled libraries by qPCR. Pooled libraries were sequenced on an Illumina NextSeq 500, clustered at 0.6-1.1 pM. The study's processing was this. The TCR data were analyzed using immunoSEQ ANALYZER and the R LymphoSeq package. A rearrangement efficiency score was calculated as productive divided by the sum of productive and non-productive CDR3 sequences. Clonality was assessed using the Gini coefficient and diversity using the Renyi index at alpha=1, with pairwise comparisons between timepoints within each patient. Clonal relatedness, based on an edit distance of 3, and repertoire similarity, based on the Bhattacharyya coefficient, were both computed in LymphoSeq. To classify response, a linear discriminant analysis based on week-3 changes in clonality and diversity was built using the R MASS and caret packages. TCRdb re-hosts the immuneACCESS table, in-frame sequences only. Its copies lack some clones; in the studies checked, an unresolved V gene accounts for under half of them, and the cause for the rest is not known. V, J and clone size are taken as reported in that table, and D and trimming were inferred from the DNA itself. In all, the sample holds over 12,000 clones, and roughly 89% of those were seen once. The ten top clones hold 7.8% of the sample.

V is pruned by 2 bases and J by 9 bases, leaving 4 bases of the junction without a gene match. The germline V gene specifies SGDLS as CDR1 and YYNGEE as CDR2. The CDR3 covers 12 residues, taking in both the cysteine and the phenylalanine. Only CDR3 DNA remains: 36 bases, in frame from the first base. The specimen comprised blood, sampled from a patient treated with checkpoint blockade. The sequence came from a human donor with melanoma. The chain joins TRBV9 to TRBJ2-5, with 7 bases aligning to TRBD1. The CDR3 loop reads CASSVPQGAQYF. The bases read TGTGCCAGCAGCGTCCCGCAGGGGGCCCAGTACTTC.